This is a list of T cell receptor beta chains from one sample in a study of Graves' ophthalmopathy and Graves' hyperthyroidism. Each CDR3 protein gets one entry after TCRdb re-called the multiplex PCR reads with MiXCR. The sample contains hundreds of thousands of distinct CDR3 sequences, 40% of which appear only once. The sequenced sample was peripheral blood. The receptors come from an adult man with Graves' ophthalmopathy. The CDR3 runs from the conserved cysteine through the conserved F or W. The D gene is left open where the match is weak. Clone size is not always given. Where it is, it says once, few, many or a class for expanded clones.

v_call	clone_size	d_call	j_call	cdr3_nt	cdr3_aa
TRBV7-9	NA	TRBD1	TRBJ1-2	TGTGCCAGTGGGACAGGGCATGGCTACACCTTC	CASGTGHGYTF
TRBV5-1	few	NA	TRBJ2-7	TGCGCCAGCAGCTTGGTTGGGAGAAGGTCCTACGAGCAGTACTTC	CASSLVGRRSYEQYF
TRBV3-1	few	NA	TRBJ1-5	TGTGCCAGCAGCCGGTCAGGGAGCAATCAGCCCCAGCATTTT	CASSRSGSNQPQHF
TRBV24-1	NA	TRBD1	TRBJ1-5	TGTGCCAGCAGTTTCGGGACAGGGCAAATGGGCAATCAGCCCCAGCATTTT	CASSFGTGQMGNQPQHF
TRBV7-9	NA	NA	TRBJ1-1	TGTGCCAGCAGTTGGGGGGGAACAGGCCACACTGAAGCTTTCTTT	CASSWGGTGHTEAFF
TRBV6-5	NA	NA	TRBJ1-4	TGTGCCAGCAAACCGGGACGGGGTAATGAAAAACTGTTTTTT	CASKPGRGNEKLFF
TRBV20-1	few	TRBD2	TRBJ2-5	TGCAGTGCTAGAGCTGGGACTAGCGGCCGCAGGGAGACCCAGTACTTC	CSARAGTSGRRETQYF
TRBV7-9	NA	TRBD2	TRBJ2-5	TGTGCCAGCAGTTTGATTTCGAGCGGGAGGGGCCAGACCCAGTACTTC	CASSLISSGRGQTQYF
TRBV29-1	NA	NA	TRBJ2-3	TGCAGCGTTGAAGATGGGTATTTT	CSVEDGYF
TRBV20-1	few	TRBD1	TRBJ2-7	TGCAGTGCCGGCAGGGGGAGAGGCTACGAGCAGTACTTC	CSAGRGRGYEQYF
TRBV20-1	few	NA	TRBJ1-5	TGCAGTGCCACCAAGCAGGCCGATCAGCCCCAGCATTTT	CSATKQADQPQHF
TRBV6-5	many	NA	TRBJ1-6	TGTGCCAGCAGTGCCAGTGGACAGCCAAATTCACCCCTCCACTTT	CASSASGQPNSPLHF
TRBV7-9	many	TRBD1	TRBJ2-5	TGTGCCAGCAGCCTCGGGACAGCCCAAGAGACCCAGTACTTC	CASSLGTAQETQYF
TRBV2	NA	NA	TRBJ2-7	TGTGCCAGCAGTCCCCAGGTTTCTCACGAGCAGTACTTC	CASSPQVSHEQYF
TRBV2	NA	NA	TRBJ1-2	TGTGCCAGCAGTCCCTTTAGCGGTACGAACTATGGCTACACCTTC	CASSPFSGTNYGYTF
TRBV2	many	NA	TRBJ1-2	TGTGCCAGCAGTGAGCTCCGGGACTATGGCTACACCTTC	CASSELRDYGYTF
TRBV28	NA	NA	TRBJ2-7	TGTGCCACAAGGAGGACTACCCCCTACGAGCAGTACTTC	CATRRTTPYEQYF
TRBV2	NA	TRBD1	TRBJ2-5	TGTGCCAGCAGTCCTCGAGGGGGCCAAACAGAGACCCAGTACTTC	CASSPRGGQTETQYF
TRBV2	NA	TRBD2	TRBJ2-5	TGTGCTAGCCCTGGGACTAGCGGGAGCAGAGAGACCCAGTACTTC	CASPGTSGSRETQYF
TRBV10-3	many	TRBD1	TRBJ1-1	TGTGCCATCATTCAGGGGGCAGGTAACACTGAAGCTTTCTTT	CAIIQGAGNTEAFF
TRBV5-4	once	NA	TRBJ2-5	TGTGCCAGCAGCTGGGGCCAAGAGACCCGGTACTTC	CASSWGQETRYF
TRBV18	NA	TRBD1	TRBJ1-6	TGTGCCAGCTCACCTCTTGGACAGGGGAGGGAATCACCCCTCCACTTT	CASSPLGQGRESPLHF
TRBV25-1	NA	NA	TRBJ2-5	TGTGCCAGCAGTAGGCGAATAGGACCTGATGAGGAGACCCAGTACTTC	CASSRRIGPDEETQYF
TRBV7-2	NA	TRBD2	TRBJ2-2	TGTGCCAGCAGCCAAGCAGCGGGATGGAACACCGGGGAGCTGTTTTTT	CASSQAAGWNTGELFF
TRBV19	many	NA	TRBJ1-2	TGTGCCAGTTTGCAGGGCGGCTATGGCTACACCTTC	CASLQGGYGYTF
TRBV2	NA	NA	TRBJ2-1	TGTGCCAGCAGCCGACTAGTCCGCAATGAGCAGTTCTTC	CASSRLVRNEQFF
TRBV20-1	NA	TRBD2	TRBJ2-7	TGCAGTCCTAGCGGGGCCCCCTACGAGCAGTACTTC	CSPSGAPYEQYF
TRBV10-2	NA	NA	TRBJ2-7	TGCGCCAGCAGTGAGCGTAGGAGGTCCTACGAGCAGTACTTC	CASSERRRSYEQYF
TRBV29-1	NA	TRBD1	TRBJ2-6	TGCAGCCCCCGGGACAGACTCTCTGGGGCCAACGTCCTGACTTTC	CSPRDRLSGANVLTF
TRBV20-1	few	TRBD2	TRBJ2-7	TGCAGTGCTAGAGATACCCAGCGGGGCCACTACGAGCAGTACTTC	CSARDTQRGHYEQYF
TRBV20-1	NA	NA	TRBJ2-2	TGCAGTGCTCACCCCGGGACCGAGAACACCGGGGAGCTGTTTTTT	CSAHPGTENTGELFF
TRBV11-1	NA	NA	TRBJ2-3	TGTGCCAGCAGCTTAGAAGCAATAACAGATACGCAGTATTTT	CASSLEAITDTQYF
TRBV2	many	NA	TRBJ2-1	TGTGCCAGCAGTGTGAGCGGACAAACCTACAATGAGCAGTTCTTC	CASSVSGQTYNEQFF
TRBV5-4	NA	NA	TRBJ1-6	TGTGCCAGCTGGCGCCGGAATAATTCACCCCTCCACTTT	CASWRRNNSPLHF
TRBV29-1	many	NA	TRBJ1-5	TGCAGCGTTGCGTATCAGCCCCAGCATTTT	CSVAYQPQHF
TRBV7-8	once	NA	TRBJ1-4	TGTGCCAGCAGCGTTGAACCGGGAAGTGGTGAAAAACTGTTTTTT	CASSVEPGSGEKLFF
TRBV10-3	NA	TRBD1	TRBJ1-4	TGTGCCATCAGTCTGGACAGGGAACTGTTTTTT	CAISLDRELFF
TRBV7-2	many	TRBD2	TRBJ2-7	TGTGCCAGCATGTACCGGGGGGGCACGGCCTACGAGCAGTACTTC	CASMYRGGTAYEQYF
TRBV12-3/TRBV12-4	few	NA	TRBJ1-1	TGTGCCAGCAGTTTAAAGGGTTCAGCTTTCTTT	CASSLKGSAFF
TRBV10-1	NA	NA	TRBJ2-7	TGCGCCAGCAGCCAAGCCCCACAGGGAGACGGCGAGCAGTACTTC	CASSQAPQGDGEQYF
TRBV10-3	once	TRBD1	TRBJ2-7	TGTGCCAGCAGTTACCTTTGGACAGGGGACTACGAGCAGTACTTC	CASSYLWTGDYEQYF
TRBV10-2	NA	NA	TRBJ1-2	TGTGCCAGCAGTTACCTTTCTACAAAATACTATGGCTACACCTTC	CASSYLSTKYYGYTF
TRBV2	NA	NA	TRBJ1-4	TGTGCCAGCAGTGAATGGGACCTAAATGAAAAACTGTTTTTT	CASSEWDLNEKLFF
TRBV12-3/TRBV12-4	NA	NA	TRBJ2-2	TGTGCCAGCTGCAGGAACACCGGGGAGCTGTTTTTT	CASCRNTGELFF